This entry describes one T cell receptor (beta chain). This sample is part of a study of blood T cell repertoires in COVID-19. In the study overall: Samples came from the United States, Italy and Spain, spanning acute and convalescent COVID-19.

The V end lost 6 bases, the J end lost 7 bases, and 12 bases lay between the germline ends. Per the germline V gene, CDR1 is SGHNT and CDR2 is YENEEA. This CDR3 has 13 residues. Per the authors' pipeline: Nucleated cell number was recorded as an estimate derived from reference gene primer amplification. TCRdb's copy holds only in-frame clones and misses some; the assay was immunoSEQ multiplex PCR. From that table come the V and J calls and clone size; the DNA was used to work out D and trimming. In the table there are some 230,000 clones, roughly 81% of which are singletons. The sequenced sample was peripheral blood. The receptor was derived from a man aged 50-59 years who had recovered from COVID-19. The rearrangement uses TRBV11-3 and TRBJ2-2; D call uncertain. CDR3 loop: CASSSPTGGELFF. For the CDR3, the DNA is TGTGCCAGCAGTTCCCCGACGGGCGGGGAGCTGTTTTTT.